These T cell receptor beta chains were read from a single sample in a study of Graves' ophthalmopathy and Graves' hyperthyroidism. TCRdb re-called the multiplex PCR reads through MiXCR, storing one row per CDR3 protein. The data contain 150,000 to 200,000 distinct CDR3 sequences, just under 40% of them seen just once; the ten biggest clones take up nearly 9%. The sequencing sample was made of peripheral blood. These receptors all stem from a man aged 25 to 45 with Graves' ophthalmopathy. Each CDR3 is given with its conserved first and last residue. Fields, in order: J gene, clone size, V gene, CDR3 protein. The size entry is marked missing in some rows and otherwise reads once, few, many or a size class.

j_call: TRBJ2-7; clone_size: NA; v_call: TRBV12-5; cdr3_aa: CASGWGATAGSAYEQYF
j_call: TRBJ2-7; clone_size: many; v_call: TRBV7-8; cdr3_aa: CASSPDDGGRRYF
j_call: TRBJ1-2; clone_size: many; v_call: TRBV28; cdr3_aa: CASSVGTVSLASGYTF
j_call: TRBJ2-7; clone_size: many; v_call: TRBV6-5; cdr3_aa: CASTQGTSGSYEQYF
j_call: TRBJ1-2; clone_size: many; v_call: TRBV5-1; cdr3_aa: CASSLGAWDYGYTF
j_call: TRBJ1-1; clone_size: many; v_call: TRBV30; cdr3_aa: CAWRKMAEAFF
j_call: TRBJ1-2; clone_size: many; v_call: TRBV12-3/TRBV12-4; cdr3_aa: CASSLRQGYGYTF
j_call: TRBJ2-2; clone_size: many; v_call: TRBV12-3/TRBV12-4; cdr3_aa: CASSFNSPNTGELFF
j_call: TRBJ1-2; clone_size: many; v_call: TRBV7-2; cdr3_aa: CASSYHLALYGYTF
j_call: TRBJ2-2; clone_size: once; v_call: TRBV11-2; cdr3_aa: CASSYPVGRRTTTGELFF
j_call: TRBJ1-1; clone_size: few; v_call: TRBV6-5; cdr3_aa: CASSYSILGAEAFF
j_call: TRBJ1-1; clone_size: many; v_call: TRBV19; cdr3_aa: CASSPGQPGNTEAFF
j_call: TRBJ2-5; clone_size: many; v_call: TRBV30; cdr3_aa: CAWRPPSSRETQYF
j_call: TRBJ1-5; clone_size: many; v_call: TRBV27; cdr3_aa: CASSSTDPYNQPQHF
j_call: TRBJ2-7; clone_size: NA; v_call: TRBV7-8; cdr3_aa: CASSLDRFHEQYF
j_call: TRBJ2-2; clone_size: NA; v_call: TRBV27; cdr3_aa: CASSLRTTGELFF
j_call: TRBJ2-7; clone_size: many; v_call: TRBV28; cdr3_aa: CASSPTGGIYEQYF
j_call: TRBJ2-2; clone_size: many; v_call: TRBV12-3/TRBV12-4; cdr3_aa: CASRGSVGESGELFF
j_call: TRBJ2-7; clone_size: many; v_call: TRBV25-1; cdr3_aa: CASSGEGDSRYEQYF
j_call: TRBJ1-1; clone_size: NA; v_call: TRBV28; cdr3_aa: CASSLSGLSDRNEAFF
j_call: TRBJ2-7; clone_size: many; v_call: TRBV6-2/TRBV6-3; cdr3_aa: CAISLNSDLSSYEQYF
j_call: TRBJ2-7; clone_size: NA; v_call: TRBV7-4; cdr3_aa: CATSGPLPGGLFYEQYF
j_call: TRBJ1-1; clone_size: few; v_call: TRBV7-2; cdr3_aa: CASSKGPVNTEAFF
j_call: TRBJ1-2; clone_size: NA; v_call: TRBV6-2/TRBV6-3; cdr3_aa: CASSRTGDWSYGYTF
j_call: TRBJ2-5; clone_size: NA; v_call: TRBV12-3/TRBV12-4; cdr3_aa: CASSLTGTGLLETQYF
j_call: TRBJ2-7; clone_size: NA; v_call: TRBV12-3/TRBV12-4; cdr3_aa: CASSLDGGQLYEQYF
j_call: TRBJ1-5; clone_size: many; v_call: TRBV11-2; cdr3_aa: CASSFGSYNQPQHF
j_call: TRBJ1-5; clone_size: NA; v_call: TRBV27; cdr3_aa: CASSYDRVGQPQHF
j_call: TRBJ2-2; clone_size: NA; v_call: TRBV6-5; cdr3_aa: CASSSLVTGELFF
j_call: TRBJ1-6; clone_size: NA; v_call: TRBV28; cdr3_aa: CASSRRNSPLHF
j_call: TRBJ2-7; clone_size: NA; v_call: TRBV2; cdr3_aa: CASSEIDEQYF
j_call: TRBJ1-1; clone_size: many; v_call: TRBV12-3/TRBV12-4; cdr3_aa: CASSRGHLNTEAFF
j_call: TRBJ1-1; clone_size: NA; v_call: TRBV14; cdr3_aa: CASSQVRQPNTEAFF
j_call: TRBJ2-7; clone_size: NA; v_call: TRBV6-5; cdr3_aa: CASSYSGNQYF
j_call: TRBJ2-7; clone_size: many; v_call: TRBV6-1; cdr3_aa: CASSPGLGGSYEQYF
j_call: TRBJ2-7; clone_size: many; v_call: TRBV4-3; cdr3_aa: CASSQAAGYEQYF
j_call: TRBJ1-2; clone_size: many; v_call: TRBV11-1; cdr3_aa: CASSSGTGRGYGYTF
j_call: TRBJ2-5; clone_size: NA; v_call: TRBV7-2; cdr3_aa: CASSGGQAAETQYF
j_call: TRBJ2-7; clone_size: many; v_call: TRBV12-3/TRBV12-4; cdr3_aa: CASSPGTGSSYEQYF
j_call: TRBJ1-1; clone_size: NA; v_call: TRBV19; cdr3_aa: CASSTPRGVNTEAFF
j_call: TRBJ2-2; clone_size: many; v_call: TRBV6-1; cdr3_aa: CASSDGENTGELFF
j_call: TRBJ2-5; clone_size: many; v_call: TRBV28; cdr3_aa: CASSSGQGGGTQYF
j_call: TRBJ2-7; clone_size: once; v_call: TRBV6-2/TRBV6-3; cdr3_aa: CASSYLGLAGVEQYF
j_call: TRBJ2-7; clone_size: few; v_call: TRBV7-2; cdr3_aa: CASRLGGQPYEQYF
j_call: TRBJ2-2; clone_size: many; v_call: TRBV7-6; cdr3_aa: CASSSGTAGELFF
j_call: TRBJ2-7; clone_size: many; v_call: TRBV6-2/TRBV6-3; cdr3_aa: CASSYPGTGTYEQYF